This is a list of T cell receptor beta chains from one sample in a study of T cells in Graves' hyperthyroidism and ophthalmopathy. TCRdb re-derived calls from the multiplex PCR reads in MiXCR, one entry per CDR3 protein. The sample consists of about 420,000 distinct CDR3 sequences, around 13% of them appearing once. Sequences were obtained from blood. These receptors were taken from a woman aged 18-35 years with Graves' hyperthyroidism. Both conserved end residues are part of each CDR3. The order of the fields is D gene, clone size, J gene, V gene, CDR3 DNA, CDR3 protein. D genes are given only for firm matches. Part of the rows lack a size; the others show once, few, many or a class for expanded clones.

NA | NA | TRBJ2-1 | TRBV19 | TGTGCCAGTAGCTCGTCCAGTGAGCAGTTCTTC | CASSSSSEQFF
NA | NA | TRBJ2-5 | TRBV11-2 | TGTGCCAGCAGCTTAATGCGTGCGGAGACCCAGTACTTC | CASSLMRAETQYF
NA | many | TRBJ2-1 | TRBV6-2/TRBV6-3 | TGTGCCAGCAGTTACGATAGGGGCAGGTTCAATGAGCAGTTCTTC | CASSYDRGRFNEQFF
NA | many | TRBJ2-1 | TRBV27 | TGTGCCAGCAGTTTACTGGGTGCTGGGGTCAATGAGCAGTTCTTC | CASSLLGAGVNEQFF
TRBD1 | many | TRBJ1-2 | TRBV14 | TGTGCCAGCAGCCAACGGACAGGGGGAGGCTACACCTTC | CASSQRTGGGYTF
TRBD2 | NA | TRBJ2-1 | TRBV7-2 | TGTGCCAGCAGCTTCCGCGGGAGATACCCCTACAATGAGCAGTTCTTC | CASSFRGRYPYNEQFF
TRBD2 | few | TRBJ2-2 | TRBV7-9 | TGTGCCAGCGCCGGACTAGCGGGAGATGGGGAGCTGTTTTTT | CASAGLAGDGELFF
TRBD1 | NA | TRBJ2-1 | TRBV6-5 | TGTGCCAGCAGTCCCCCGGGACAGGAGATACAGTTCTTC | CASSPPGQEIQFF
NA | NA | TRBJ1-4 | TRBV5-1 | TGCGCCAGCAGCTTGGAATCCGATCGTAATGAAAAACTGTTTTTT | CASSLESDRNEKLFF
TRBD1 | many | TRBJ1-5 | TRBV28 | TGTGCCAGCCGTGACCAGGGGGCGCCTCGACAGCCCCAGCATTTT | CASRDQGAPRQPQHF
TRBD2 | many | TRBJ2-7 | TRBV12-3/TRBV12-4 | TGTGCCAGCAGGCCATCTAGCGGGAGGGCCTACGAGCAGTACTTC | CASRPSSGRAYEQYF
NA | many | TRBJ1-2 | TRBV10-3 | TGTGCCATCAGTGAGTCGGGGGCAGGCTATGGCTACACCTTC | CAISESGAGYGYTF
NA | many | TRBJ1-3 | TRBV7-2 | TGTGCCAGCAGCTTAATAACATCTGGAAACACCATATATTTT | CASSLITSGNTIYF
NA | many | TRBJ1-1 | TRBV29-1 | TGCAGCGTTTCTAAGGGGGTGAACACTGAAGCTTTCTTT | CSVSKGVNTEAFF
NA | many | TRBJ1-1 | TRBV30 | TGTGCCTGGAGTAGGCGGAACACTGAAGCTTTCTTT | CAWSRRNTEAFF
NA | many | TRBJ1-1 | TRBV28 | TGTGCCAGCAGTTTAAGTCAGCCGAACACTGAAGCTTTCTTT | CASSLSQPNTEAFF
TRBD1 | many | TRBJ1-1 | TRBV20-1 | TGCAGTGCTGCACAACAGGGGCGGAACACTGAAGCTTTCTTT | CSAAQQGRNTEAFF
TRBD1 | many | TRBJ1-5 | TRBV3-1 | TGTGCCAGCAGCCACCGACAGGGAAATCAGCCCCAGCATTTT | CASSHRQGNQPQHF
TRBD1 | many | TRBJ1-1 | TRBV12-3/TRBV12-4 | TGTGCCAGCAGTCCCTCGACAGGGGGCATGAACACTGAAGCTTTCTTT | CASSPSTGGMNTEAFF
TRBD1 | many | TRBJ1-2 | TRBV24-1 | TGTGCCACCAGTGATTTGCTACTACGGCAGGGGGACTATGGCTACACCTTC | CATSDLLLRQGDYGYTF
NA | many | TRBJ1-1 | TRBV3-1 | TGTGCCAGCAGCCAGACAGGGAACACTGAAGCTTTCTTT | CASSQTGNTEAFF
TRBD1 | many | TRBJ1-1 | TRBV7-2 | TGTGCCAGCAGCTTAGGGACAGGGGAAGCAAACACTGAAGCTTTCTTT | CASSLGTGEANTEAFF
NA | many | TRBJ2-7 | TRBV18 | TGTGCCAGCTCACCACCGCCTACCGACCTCTACGAGCAGTACTTC | CASSPPPTDLYEQYF
TRBD1 | NA | TRBJ2-5 | TRBV20-1 | TGCAGTGCAAAGGGGGCCCAAGATCCAGAGACCCAGTACTTC | CSAKGAQDPETQYF
NA | many | TRBJ1-6 | TRBV6-1 | TGTGCCAGCAACCGGGACGGACTTTATAATTCACCCCTCCACTTT | CASNRDGLYNSPLHF
NA | few | TRBJ2-7 | TRBV29-1 | TGCAGCGTTGAATGGGGCTACGAGCAGTACTTC | CSVEWGYEQYF
NA | many | TRBJ2-7 | TRBV20-1 | TGCAGTGCTAGAGATCGTCGGGCGGGCTCTTCCTCCTACGAGCAGTACTTC | CSARDRRAGSSSYEQYF
NA | few | TRBJ2-1 | TRBV27 | TGTGCCAGCAGTACTCCCTACAATGAGCAGTTCTTC | CASSTPYNEQFF
NA | many | TRBJ2-1 | TRBV20-1 | TGCAGTGCTAGACAGGGTCCCTCGTACAATGAGCAGTTCTTC | CSARQGPSYNEQFF